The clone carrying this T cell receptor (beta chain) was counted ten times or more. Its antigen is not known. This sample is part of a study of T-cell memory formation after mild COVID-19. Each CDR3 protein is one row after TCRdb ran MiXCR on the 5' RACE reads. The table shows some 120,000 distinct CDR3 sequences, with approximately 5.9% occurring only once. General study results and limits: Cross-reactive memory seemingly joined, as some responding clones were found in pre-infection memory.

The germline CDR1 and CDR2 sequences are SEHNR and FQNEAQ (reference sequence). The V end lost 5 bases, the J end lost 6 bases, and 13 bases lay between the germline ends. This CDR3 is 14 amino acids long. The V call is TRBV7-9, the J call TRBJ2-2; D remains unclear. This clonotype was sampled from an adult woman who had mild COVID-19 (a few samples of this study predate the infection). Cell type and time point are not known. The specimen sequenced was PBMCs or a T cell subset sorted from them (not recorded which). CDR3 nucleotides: TGTGCCAGCAGCACCCAGATGGGTCCCGGGGAGCTGTTTTTT. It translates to CASSTQMGPGELFF.